The rows below give T cell receptor beta chains drawn from one sample of a study of shared T cell receptors in the human thymus. Generated by immunoSEQ multiplex PCR, the TCRdb table keeps only in-frame clones and is missing some. The sample shows about 660,000 clones, roughly 90% of them seen only once. These data were also filed under a second study, of human thymus T cells.

Source material: thymocytes. These receptor sequences come from a boy under two years old with a congenital heart defect. Both conserved end residues are part of each CDR3. Fields, in order: J gene, D gene, V gene, clone size, CDR3 DNA, CDR3 protein. A D gene is named only where the DNA matches it firmly. Clone size is stated in some rows and not others, as once, few, many or a class when expanded.

J gene: TRBJ2-7; D gene: -; V gene: TRBV5-4; clone size: -; CDR3 DNA: TGTGCCAGCAGCTTGGACACAGGGTTGTTGGACGAGCAGTACTTC; CDR3 protein: CASSLDTGLLDEQYF
J gene: TRBJ1-1; D gene: -; V gene: TRBV7-2; clone size: -; CDR3 DNA: TGTGCCAGCAGCTTCCAGGAAAACACTGAAGCTTTCTTT; CDR3 protein: CASSFQENTEAFF
J gene: TRBJ2-7; D gene: -; V gene: TRBV10-2; clone size: -; CDR3 DNA: TGCGCCAGCAGTGCAGGGGACGAGCAGTACTTC; CDR3 protein: CASSAGDEQYF
J gene: TRBJ2-2; D gene: TRBD2; V gene: TRBV30; clone size: -; CDR3 DNA: TGTGCCTGGAGTGTACTAGCGGGAGGGCCGGGCACCGGGGAGCTGTTTTTT; CDR3 protein: CAWSVLAGGPGTGELFF
J gene: TRBJ2-1; D gene: -; V gene: TRBV4-1; clone size: -; CDR3 DNA: TGCGCCAGCAGCCAAGATCTGATCAGCGGGTGTTCCTACAATGAGCAGTTCTTC; CDR3 protein: CASSQDLISGCSYNEQFF
J gene: TRBJ2-7; D gene: TRBD1; V gene: TRBV6-5; clone size: -; CDR3 DNA: TGTGCCAGCAGCCCACAGGGGACCGAGCAGTACTTC; CDR3 protein: CASSPQGTEQYF
J gene: TRBJ1-2; D gene: TRBD1; V gene: TRBV7-8; clone size: -; CDR3 DNA: TGTGCCAGCAGCGGCTCGAGGACAGGCGATAACTATGGCTACACCTTC; CDR3 protein: CASSGSRTGDNYGYTF
J gene: TRBJ2-1; D gene: -; V gene: TRBV15; clone size: -; CDR3 DNA: TGTGCCACCAGCCCACCCCCCCAGGGGGGCTACAATGAGCAGTTCTTC; CDR3 protein: CATSPPPQGGYNEQFF
J gene: TRBJ1-4; D gene: -; V gene: TRBV7-2; clone size: -; CDR3 DNA: TGTGCCAGCAGCGTCGGACAAGGCGTGGTAACTAATGAAAAACTGTTTTTT; CDR3 protein: CASSVGQGVVTNEKLFF
J gene: TRBJ1-3; D gene: -; V gene: TRBV27; clone size: -; CDR3 DNA: TGTGCCAGCAGCCGGTATGACTCTGGAAACACCATATATTTT; CDR3 protein: CASSRYDSGNTIYF
J gene: TRBJ2-3; D gene: TRBD2; V gene: TRBV4-2; clone size: -; CDR3 DNA: TGTGCCAGCAGCCAAGCAACTAGCGGGAGAATCACAGATACGCAGTATTTT; CDR3 protein: CASSQATSGRITDTQYF
J gene: TRBJ2-3; D gene: TRBD2; V gene: TRBV29-1; clone size: -; CDR3 DNA: TGCAGCGTTGGAGCGGGGCCCTCAGTCCCAGATACGCAGTATTTT; CDR3 protein: CSVGAGPSVPDTQYF
J gene: TRBJ2-3; D gene: -; V gene: TRBV27; clone size: -; CDR3 DNA: TGTGCCAGCAGTTTATCATCAATCAGCACAGATACGCAGTATTTT; CDR3 protein: CASSLSSISTDTQYF
J gene: TRBJ2-2; D gene: TRBD2; V gene: TRBV25-1; clone size: -; CDR3 DNA: TGTGCCAGCAGTGTCCAGACTAGCGGGAGGGGGGAGCTGTTTTTT; CDR3 protein: CASSVQTSGRGELFF
J gene: TRBJ2-3; D gene: -; V gene: TRBV4-2; clone size: -; CDR3 DNA: TGTGCCAGCAGCCAAGATCGTCTACCTAGCACAGATACGCAGTATTTT; CDR3 protein: CASSQDRLPSTDTQYF
J gene: TRBJ2-1; D gene: TRBD2; V gene: TRBV15; clone size: -; CDR3 DNA: TGTGCCACCAGCCCGGGACAAGGACTAGCGGGAGATAATGAGCAGTTCTTC; CDR3 protein: CATSPGQGLAGDNEQFF
J gene: TRBJ2-1; D gene: -; V gene: TRBV28; clone size: -; CDR3 DNA: TGTGCCAGCAGTTTCCGGGGGTTTCCCTACAATGAGCAGTTCTTC; CDR3 protein: CASSFRGFPYNEQFF
J gene: TRBJ2-2; D gene: -; V gene: TRBV19; clone size: -; CDR3 DNA: TGTGCCAGTAGTATAGGGGGGCGCCAGCCTGCCGGGGAGCTGTTTTTT; CDR3 protein: CASSIGGRQPAGELFF
J gene: TRBJ2-3; D gene: TRBD2; V gene: TRBV28; clone size: -; CDR3 DNA: TGTGCCAGCAGTCCACGACTGGGGGGACTAGCGACCACAGATACGCAGTATTTT; CDR3 protein: CASSPRLGGLATTDTQYF
J gene: TRBJ2-7; D gene: TRBD1; V gene: TRBV7-9; clone size: -; CDR3 DNA: TGTGCCAGCAGCTCAGACAGGGGCCGGTACGAGCAGTACTTC; CDR3 protein: CASSSDRGRYEQYF
J gene: TRBJ2-5; D gene: -; V gene: TRBV5-6; clone size: -; CDR3 DNA: TGTGCCAGCAGCGCCACAGGTTGGGAGACCCAGTACTTC; CDR3 protein: CASSATGWETQYF
J gene: TRBJ2-7; D gene: -; V gene: TRBV6-5; clone size: -; CDR3 DNA: TGTGCCAGCAGTTATACAGCCTCCTACGAGCAGTACTTC; CDR3 protein: CASSYTASYEQYF
J gene: TRBJ2-3; D gene: -; V gene: TRBV5-5; clone size: -; CDR3 DNA: TGTGCCAGCAGGACCGTCATAGCGTCCGCAGATACGCAGTATTTT; CDR3 protein: CASRTVIASADTQYF
J gene: TRBJ1-4; D gene: TRBD1; V gene: TRBV2; clone size: -; CDR3 DNA: TGTGCCAGCAGGAAGGGACAGGGGGAAAAACTGTTTTTT; CDR3 protein: CASRKGQGEKLFF
J gene: TRBJ2-2; D gene: -; V gene: TRBV19; clone size: -; CDR3 DNA: TGTGCCAGTAGTAGGGTCGGGGCGAACACCGGGGAGCTGTTTTTT; CDR3 protein: CASSRVGANTGELFF
J gene: TRBJ1-6; D gene: TRBD1; V gene: TRBV25-1; clone size: -; CDR3 DNA: TGTGCCAGCAGTGAGCTGGGACAGGGATATAATTCACCCCTCCACTTT; CDR3 protein: CASSELGQGYNSPLHF
J gene: TRBJ2-3; D gene: TRBD1; V gene: TRBV4-1; clone size: -; CDR3 DNA: TGCGCCAGCAGACCAAGGGACAGGGGGACAGATACGCAGTATTTT; CDR3 protein: CASRPRDRGTDTQYF
J gene: TRBJ2-7; D gene: TRBD1; V gene: TRBV2; clone size: -; CDR3 DNA: TGTGCCAGCAGGGGGAGGACAGGGCAGAGCTCCTACGAGCAGTACTTC; CDR3 protein: CASRGRTGQSSYEQYF
J gene: TRBJ2-3; D gene: -; V gene: TRBV7-2; clone size: -; CDR3 DNA: TGTGCCAGCAGCCCCCCTCTTAGTTCAGATACGCAGTATTTT; CDR3 protein: CASSPPLSSDTQYF
J gene: TRBJ1-4; D gene: -; V gene: TRBV18; clone size: -; CDR3 DNA: TGTGCCAGCTCACCACGTAATGGCAGGGCAACTAATGAAAAACTGTTTTTT; CDR3 protein: CASSPRNGRATNEKLFF
J gene: TRBJ1-2; D gene: -; V gene: TRBV21-1; clone size: -; CDR3 DNA: TGTGCCAGCAGCCTCCTCTACTATGGCTACACCTTC; CDR3 protein: CASSLLYYGYTF
J gene: TRBJ1-2; D gene: -; V gene: TRBV14; clone size: -; CDR3 DNA: TGTGCCAGCAGCCAAGATTGGGGCCCTGGTGGCTACACCTTC; CDR3 protein: CASSQDWGPGGYTF
J gene: TRBJ2-5; D gene: -; V gene: TRBV20-1; clone size: -; CDR3 DNA: TGCAGTGCGAGTTTAGTAGCCCAGTACTTC; CDR3 protein: CSASLVAQYF
J gene: TRBJ1-1; D gene: -; V gene: TRBV19; clone size: -; CDR3 DNA: TGTGCCAGTAGGCAATTCCAGGACAGCCCTAACACTGAAGCTTTCTTT; CDR3 protein: CASRQFQDSPNTEAFF
J gene: TRBJ1-1; D gene: -; V gene: TRBV7-9; clone size: -; CDR3 DNA: TGTGCCAGCAGCGCAACAGGGCGCACTGAAGCTTTCTTT; CDR3 protein: CASSATGRTEAFF
J gene: TRBJ1-1; D gene: TRBD1; V gene: TRBV7-9; clone size: -; CDR3 DNA: TGTGCCAGCAGCTTACGATCCGGACAGGGGGTGAACACTGAAGCTTTCTTT; CDR3 protein: CASSLRSGQGVNTEAFF
J gene: TRBJ2-2; D gene: TRBD1; V gene: TRBV27; clone size: -; CDR3 DNA: TGTGCCAGCAGTCGAGAAACTTCCTTGATTCCCCTAACGACAGGGGGTACCACCGGGGAGCTGTTTTTT; CDR3 protein: CASSRETSLIPLTTGGTTGELFF
J gene: TRBJ1-3; D gene: -; V gene: TRBV6-1; clone size: once; CDR3 DNA: TGTGCCAGCAAACTATCAGGGTCTGGAAACACCATATATTTT; CDR3 protein: CASKLSGSGNTIYF
J gene: TRBJ2-4; D gene: -; V gene: TRBV10-1; clone size: once; CDR3 DNA: TGCGCCAGCAGTGAGGGGGGGGCCAAAAACATTCAGTACTTC; CDR3 protein: CASSEGGAKNIQYF
J gene: TRBJ2-1; D gene: -; V gene: TRBV7-9; clone size: -; CDR3 DNA: TGTGCCTACGGTAGGGGGTGGGGTGAGCAGTTCTTC; CDR3 protein: CAYGRGWGEQFF
J gene: TRBJ1-5; D gene: -; V gene: TRBV2; clone size: -; CDR3 DNA: TGTGCCAGCAGGCGACACCACCGAGGGCAGCCCCAGCATTTT; CDR3 protein: CASRRHHRGQPQHF
J gene: TRBJ2-5; D gene: -; V gene: TRBV10-3; clone size: -; CDR3 DNA: TGTGCCATCAGTGAGTCGGCGTCAGGGGGTAGCGGGACCCCTAGGGGGGAGACCCAGTACTTC; CDR3 protein: CAISESASGGSGTPRGETQYF
J gene: TRBJ1-5; D gene: TRBD1; V gene: TRBV9; clone size: -; CDR3 DNA: TGTGCCAGCAGCCCCGGGACAGGGAAATACCAGCCCCAGCATTTT; CDR3 protein: CASSPGTGKYQPQHF
J gene: TRBJ2-3; D gene: TRBD2; V gene: TRBV5-1; clone size: -; CDR3 DNA: TGCGCCAGCAGCTTATCCGGGACTAGGGGCACAGATACGCAGTATTTT; CDR3 protein: CASSLSGTRGTDTQYF
J gene: TRBJ2-1; D gene: TRBD2; V gene: TRBV6-1; clone size: -; CDR3 DNA: TGTGCCAGCAGTGAAGCGCACCGGATGCAGCGGGAGGTCAATGAGCAGTTCTTC; CDR3 protein: CASSEAHRMQREVNEQFF
J gene: TRBJ2-1; D gene: -; V gene: TRBV5-6; clone size: -; CDR3 DNA: TGTGCCAGCAGCTGGACAGTTCAGTCCTACAATGAGCAGTTCTTC; CDR3 protein: CASSWTVQSYNEQFF
J gene: TRBJ2-5; D gene: -; V gene: TRBV19; clone size: few; CDR3 DNA: TGTGCCAGTAAGGGCAGGGAAGAGACCCAGTACTTC; CDR3 protein: CASKGREETQYF
J gene: TRBJ2-3; D gene: TRBD2; V gene: TRBV7-9; clone size: -; CDR3 DNA: TGTGCCAGCAGGCCTACACTAGCGGCTATTAGCACAGATACGCAGTATTTT; CDR3 protein: CASRPTLAAISTDTQYF
J gene: TRBJ2-1; D gene: TRBD2; V gene: TRBV27; clone size: -; CDR3 DNA: TGTGCCAGCACCGGACTAGGGTACAATGAGCAGTTCTTC; CDR3 protein: CASTGLGYNEQFF
J gene: TRBJ2-1; D gene: -; V gene: TRBV4-1; clone size: -; CDR3 DNA: TGCGCCAGCAGCCACAGGGGTTCCTACAATGAGCAGTTCTTC; CDR3 protein: CASSHRGSYNEQFF
J gene: TRBJ2-4; D gene: -; V gene: TRBV9; clone size: -; CDR3 DNA: TGTGCCAGCAGCATAGGCTCGGGGGCCAAAAACATTCAGTACTTC; CDR3 protein: CASSIGSGAKNIQYF